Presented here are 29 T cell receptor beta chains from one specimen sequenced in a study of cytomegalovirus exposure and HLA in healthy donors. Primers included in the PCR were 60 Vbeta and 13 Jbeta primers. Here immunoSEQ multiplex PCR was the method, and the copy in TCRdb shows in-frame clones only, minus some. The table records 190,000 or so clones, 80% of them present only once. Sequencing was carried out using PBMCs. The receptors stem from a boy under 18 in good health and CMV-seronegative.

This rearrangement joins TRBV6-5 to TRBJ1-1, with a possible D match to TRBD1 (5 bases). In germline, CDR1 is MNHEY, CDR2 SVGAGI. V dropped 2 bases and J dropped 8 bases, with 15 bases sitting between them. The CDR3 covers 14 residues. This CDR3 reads CASSYTSGFSEAFF. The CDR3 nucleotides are TGTGCCAGCAGTTACACTTCAGGGTTCAGCGAAGCTTTCTTT.

As DNA, the CDR3 is TGCGCCAGCAGCCAAGATCCTAGCGGGAACACCGGGGAGCTGTTTTTT. This gives the protein CASSQDPSGNTGELFF. V usage is TRBV4-3 and J usage is TRBJ2-2, with TRBD2 identical over 7 bases. The V segment lost 0 bases and the J segment 1 base; nucleotides outside the gene matches: 2. CDR1 and CDR2 from the germline V gene are LGHNA and YSLEER. The CDR3 totals 16 residues.

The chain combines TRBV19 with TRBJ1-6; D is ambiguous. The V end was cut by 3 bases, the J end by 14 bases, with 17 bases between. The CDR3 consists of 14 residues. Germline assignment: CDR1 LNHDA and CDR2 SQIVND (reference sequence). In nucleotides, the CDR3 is TGTGCCAGTAGTATGATGACGGGGTCCGAGACCCTCCACTTT. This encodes CASSMMTGSETLHF.

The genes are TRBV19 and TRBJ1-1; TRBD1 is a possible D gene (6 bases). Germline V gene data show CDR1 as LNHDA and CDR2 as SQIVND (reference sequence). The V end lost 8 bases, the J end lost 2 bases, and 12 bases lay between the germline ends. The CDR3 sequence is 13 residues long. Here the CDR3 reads CASSQGTNTEAFF. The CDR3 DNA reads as TGTGCCAGTTCTCAAGGGACAAACACTGAAGCTTTCTTT.

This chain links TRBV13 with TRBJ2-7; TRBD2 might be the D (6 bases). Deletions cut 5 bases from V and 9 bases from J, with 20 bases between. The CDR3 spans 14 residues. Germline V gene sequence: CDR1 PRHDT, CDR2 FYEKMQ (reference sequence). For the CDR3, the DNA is TGTGCCAGCAGCCCCGCGGAGAGCGGGCAACCGCAGTACTTC. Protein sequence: CASSPAESGQPQYF.

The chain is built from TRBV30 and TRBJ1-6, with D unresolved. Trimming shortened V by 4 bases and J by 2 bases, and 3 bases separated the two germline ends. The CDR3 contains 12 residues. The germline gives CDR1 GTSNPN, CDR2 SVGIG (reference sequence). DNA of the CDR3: TGTGCCTGGACAGCCTATAATTCACCCCTCCACTTT. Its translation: CAWTAYNSPLHF.

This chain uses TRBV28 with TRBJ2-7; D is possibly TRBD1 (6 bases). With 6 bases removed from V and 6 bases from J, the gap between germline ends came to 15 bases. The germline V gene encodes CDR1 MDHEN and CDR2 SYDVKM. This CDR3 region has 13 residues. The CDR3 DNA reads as TGTGCCAGCAGGAAAGACAGGTTGGGCGAGCAGTACTTC. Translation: CASRKDRLGEQYF.

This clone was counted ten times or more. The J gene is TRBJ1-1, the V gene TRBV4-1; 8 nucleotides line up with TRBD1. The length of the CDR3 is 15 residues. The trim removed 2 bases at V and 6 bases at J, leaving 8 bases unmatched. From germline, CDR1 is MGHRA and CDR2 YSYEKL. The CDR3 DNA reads TGCGCCAGCAGCCAACCGCTGGACAGGGCAGCTGAAGCTTTCTTT. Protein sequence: CASSQPLDRAAEAFF.

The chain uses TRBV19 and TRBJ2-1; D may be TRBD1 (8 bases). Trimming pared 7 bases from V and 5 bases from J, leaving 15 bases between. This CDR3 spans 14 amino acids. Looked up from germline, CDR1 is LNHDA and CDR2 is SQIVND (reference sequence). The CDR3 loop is CASTFTGGDNEQFF. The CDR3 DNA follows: TGTGCCAGTACGTTTACAGGGGGGGACAATGAGCAGTTCTTC.

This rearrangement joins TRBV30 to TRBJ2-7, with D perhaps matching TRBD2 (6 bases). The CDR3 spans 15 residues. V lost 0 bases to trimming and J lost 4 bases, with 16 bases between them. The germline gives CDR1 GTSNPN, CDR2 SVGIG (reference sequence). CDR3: CAWSVRRGAPYEQYF. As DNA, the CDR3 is TGTGCCTGGAGTGTAAGGCGGGGCGCCCCTTACGAGCAGTACTTC.

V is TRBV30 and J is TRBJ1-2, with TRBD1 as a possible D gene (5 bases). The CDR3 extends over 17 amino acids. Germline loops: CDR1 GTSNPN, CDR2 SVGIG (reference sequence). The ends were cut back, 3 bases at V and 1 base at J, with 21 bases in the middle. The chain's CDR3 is CAWSNLLRVPLNYGYTF. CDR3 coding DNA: TGTGCCTGGAGCAATTTACTCAGGGTTCCCCTTAACTATGGCTACACCTTC.

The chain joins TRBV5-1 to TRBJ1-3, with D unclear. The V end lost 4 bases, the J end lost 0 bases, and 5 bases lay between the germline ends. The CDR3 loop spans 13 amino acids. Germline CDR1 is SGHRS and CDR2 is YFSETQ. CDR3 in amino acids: CASSLGSGNTIYF. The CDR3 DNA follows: TGCGCCAGCAGCCTAGGCTCTGGAAACACCATATATTTT.

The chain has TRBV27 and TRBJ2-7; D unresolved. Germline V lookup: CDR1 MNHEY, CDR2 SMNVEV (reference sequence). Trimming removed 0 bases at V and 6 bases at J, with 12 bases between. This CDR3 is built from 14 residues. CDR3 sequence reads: CASSLSGPEVEQYF. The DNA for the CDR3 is TGTGCCAGCAGTTTATCTGGCCCCGAGGTCGAGCAGTACTTC.

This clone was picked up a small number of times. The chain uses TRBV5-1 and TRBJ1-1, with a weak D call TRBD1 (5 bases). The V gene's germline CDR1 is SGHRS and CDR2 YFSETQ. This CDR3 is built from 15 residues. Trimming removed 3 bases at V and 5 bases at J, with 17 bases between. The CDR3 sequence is CASSSRDFMGTEAFF. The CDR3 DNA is TGCGCCAGCAGCTCACGGGACTTCATGGGGACTGAAGCTTTCTTT.

CDR3 region: CASREPGGRSEDEQYF. The CDR3 DNA reads TGTGCCAGCAGGGAGCCGGGCGGGAGATCAGAGGACGAGCAGTACTTC. The V call is TRBV11-3, the J call TRBJ2-7; 7 nucleotides agree with TRBD2. From germline, CDR1 is SGHNT and CDR2 YENEEA. V was clipped by 6 bases and J by 5 bases; unmatched bases: 16. CDR3 length: 16 amino acids.

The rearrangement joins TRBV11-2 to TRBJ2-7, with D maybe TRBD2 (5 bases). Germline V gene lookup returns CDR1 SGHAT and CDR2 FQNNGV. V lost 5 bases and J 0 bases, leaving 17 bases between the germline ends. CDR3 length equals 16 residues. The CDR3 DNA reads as TGTGCCAGCAGCGAGAGGGTGTTTGACAACTCCTACGAGCAGTACTTC. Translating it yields CASSERVFDNSYEQYF.

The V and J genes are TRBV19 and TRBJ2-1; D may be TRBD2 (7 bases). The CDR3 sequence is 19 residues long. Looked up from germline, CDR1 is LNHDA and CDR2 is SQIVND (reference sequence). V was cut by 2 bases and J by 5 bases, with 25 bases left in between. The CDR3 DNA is TGTGCCAGTAGTATACGGGGGCTAGCGGCTAACCATTGGGACAATGAGCAGTTCTTC. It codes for CASSIRGLAANHWDNEQFF.

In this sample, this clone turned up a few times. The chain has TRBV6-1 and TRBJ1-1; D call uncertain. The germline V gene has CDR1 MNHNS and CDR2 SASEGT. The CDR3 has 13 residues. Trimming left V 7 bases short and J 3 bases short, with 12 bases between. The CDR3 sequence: CASTHRDHTEAFF. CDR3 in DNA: TGTGCCAGCACTCATCGGGATCACACTGAAGCTTTCTTT.

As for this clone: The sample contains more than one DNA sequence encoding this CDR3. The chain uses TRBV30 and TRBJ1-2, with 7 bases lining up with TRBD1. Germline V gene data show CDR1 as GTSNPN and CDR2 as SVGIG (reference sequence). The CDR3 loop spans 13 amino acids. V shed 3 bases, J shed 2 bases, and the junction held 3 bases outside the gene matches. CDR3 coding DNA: TGTGCCTGGAGCGTGGACAGGAACTATGGCTACACCTTC. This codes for CAWSVDRNYGYTF. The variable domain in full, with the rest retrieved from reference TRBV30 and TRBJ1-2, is SQTIHQWPATLVQPVGSPLSLECTVEGTSNPNLYWYRQAAGRGLQLLFYSVGIGQISSEVPQNLSASRPQDRQFILSSKKLLLSDSGFYLCAWSVDRNYGYTFGSGTRLTVV.

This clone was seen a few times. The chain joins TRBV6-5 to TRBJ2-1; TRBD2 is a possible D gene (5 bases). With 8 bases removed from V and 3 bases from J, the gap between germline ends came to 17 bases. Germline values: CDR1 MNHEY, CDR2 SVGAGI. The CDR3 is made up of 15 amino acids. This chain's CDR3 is CASRPREMVYNEQFF. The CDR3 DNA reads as TGTGCCAGCCGCCCGAGGGAAATGGTCTACAATGAGCAGTTCTTC.

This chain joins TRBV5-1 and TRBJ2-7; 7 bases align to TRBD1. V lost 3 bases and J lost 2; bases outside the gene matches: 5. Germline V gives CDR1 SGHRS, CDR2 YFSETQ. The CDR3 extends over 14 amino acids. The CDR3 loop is CASSYDRDPYEQYF. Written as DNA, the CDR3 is TGCGCCAGCAGCTACGACAGGGACCCCTACGAGCAGTACTTC.

DNA for the CDR3: TGTGCCAGCAGTGACCAGGCGGGGAACTATGGCTACACCTTC. Translated: CASSDQAGNYGYTF. The chain recombines TRBV6-1 with TRBJ1-2, with D unresolved. The CDR3 is 14 residues long. Germline CDR1 reads MNHNS; CDR2 reads SASEGT. V dropped 3 bases and J dropped 2 bases, with 10 bases sitting between them.

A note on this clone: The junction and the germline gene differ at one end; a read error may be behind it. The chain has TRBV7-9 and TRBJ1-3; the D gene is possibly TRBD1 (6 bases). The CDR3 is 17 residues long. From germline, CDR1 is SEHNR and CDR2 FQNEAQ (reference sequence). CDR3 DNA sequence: TGTTCCAGCAGCTCGTACCTCAACAGGGACTCTGGAAACACCATATATTTT. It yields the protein CSSSSYLNRDSGNTIYF.

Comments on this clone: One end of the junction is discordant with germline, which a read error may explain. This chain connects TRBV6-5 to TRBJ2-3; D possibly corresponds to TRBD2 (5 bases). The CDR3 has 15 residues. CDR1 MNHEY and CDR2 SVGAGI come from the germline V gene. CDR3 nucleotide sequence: TGTGCCGGCAGTTACGAGGGCATCAGGACAGATACGCAGTATTTT. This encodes CAGSYEGIRTDTQYF.

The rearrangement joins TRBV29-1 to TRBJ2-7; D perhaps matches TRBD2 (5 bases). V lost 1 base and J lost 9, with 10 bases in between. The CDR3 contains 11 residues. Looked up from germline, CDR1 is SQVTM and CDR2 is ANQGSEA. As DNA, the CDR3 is TGCAGCGTTGAAGGGGAGAGTCGGCAGTACTTC. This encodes CSVEGESRQYF.

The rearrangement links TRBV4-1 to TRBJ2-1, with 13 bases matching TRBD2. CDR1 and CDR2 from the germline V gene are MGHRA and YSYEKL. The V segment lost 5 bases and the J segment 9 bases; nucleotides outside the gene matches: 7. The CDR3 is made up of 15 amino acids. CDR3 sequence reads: CASSATSGGASEQFF. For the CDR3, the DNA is TGCGCCAGCAGCGCTACTAGCGGGGGGGCAAGTGAGCAGTTCTTC.

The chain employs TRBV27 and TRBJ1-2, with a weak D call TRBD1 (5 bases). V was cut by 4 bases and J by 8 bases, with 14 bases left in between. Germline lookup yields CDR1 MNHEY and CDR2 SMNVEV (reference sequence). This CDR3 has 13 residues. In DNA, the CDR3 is TGTGCCAGCAGTTCCTCGGGGGGAAGGGGCTACACCTTC. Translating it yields CASSSSGGRGYTF.

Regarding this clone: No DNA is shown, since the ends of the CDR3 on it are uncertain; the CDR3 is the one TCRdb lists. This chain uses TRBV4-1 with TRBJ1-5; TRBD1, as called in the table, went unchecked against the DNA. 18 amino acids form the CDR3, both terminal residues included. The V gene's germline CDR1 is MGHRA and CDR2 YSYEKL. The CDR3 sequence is CASSLASSLDNSNQPQHF.

In DNA, the CDR3 is TGCGCCAGCAGCTTCCCGAGCGGGAGTGAAGAGACCCAGTACTTC. Translating it yields CASSFPSGSEETQYF. The rearrangement joins TRBV5-1 to TRBJ2-5; 8 positions match TRBD2. The CDR3 spans 15 residues. In germline, CDR1 is SGHRS, CDR2 YFSETQ. With V trimmed by 2 bases and J by 3 bases, 6 bases remained unmatched.